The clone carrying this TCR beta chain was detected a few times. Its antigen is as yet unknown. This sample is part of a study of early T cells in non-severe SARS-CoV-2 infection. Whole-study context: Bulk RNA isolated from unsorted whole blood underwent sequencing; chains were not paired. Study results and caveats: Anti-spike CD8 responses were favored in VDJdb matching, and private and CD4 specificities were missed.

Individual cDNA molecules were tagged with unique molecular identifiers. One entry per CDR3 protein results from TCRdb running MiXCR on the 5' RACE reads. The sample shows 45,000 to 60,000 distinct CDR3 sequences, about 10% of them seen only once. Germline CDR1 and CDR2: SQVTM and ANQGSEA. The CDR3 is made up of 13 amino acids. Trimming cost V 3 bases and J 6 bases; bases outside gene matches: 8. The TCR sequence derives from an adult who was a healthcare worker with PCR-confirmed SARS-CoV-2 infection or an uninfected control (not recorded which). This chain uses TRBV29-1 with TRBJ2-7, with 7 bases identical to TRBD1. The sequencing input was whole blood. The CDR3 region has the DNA TGCAGCGTTGAGCACAGGGGAAGGTCCGAGCAGTACTTC. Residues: CSVEHRGRSEQYF.